The rows below give T cell receptor beta chains drawn from one sample of a study of cytomegalovirus exposure and HLA in healthy donors. Clones were sequenced by immunoSEQ multiplex PCR, and TCRdb holds only the in-frame ones, with some missing. The table lists 110,000 to 150,000 clones, roughly 80% of them singletons, with roughly 8.8% in the top ten. The specimen was PBMCs. The source is a woman between 50 and 59 years old in good health and CMV-seropositive. Both conserved end residues are part of each CDR3. The D gene is left open where the match is weak. The size of a clone is reported for some rows only, either as once, few or many, or as a class for expanded clones.

D gene,J gene,clone size,V gene,CDR3 protein,CDR3 DNA
TRBD1,TRBJ2-3,.,TRBV19,CASSIGATGEKYF,TGTGCCAGTAGTATAGGAGCCACAGGGGAAAAGTATTTT
.,TRBJ1-2,once,TRBV19,CASTITGYGYTF,TGTGCCAGTACCATAACAGGGTATGGCTACACCTTC
TRBD1,TRBJ1-2,.,TRBV19,CASSLPGQDSIWRGYTF,TGTGCCAGTAGTTTACCGGGACAGGACTCAATATGGAGAGGCTACACCTTC
TRBD1,TRBJ2-7,.,TRBV28,CASSFADRDYEQYF,TGTGCCAGCAGTTTCGCCGACAGGGACTACGAGCAGTACTTC
TRBD1,TRBJ2-7,once,TRBV18,CASSLAGTGRREQYF,TGTGCCAGCTCACTAGCCGGGACAGGGAGGCGCGAGCAGTACTTC
TRBD1,TRBJ2-3,.,TRBV6-1,CASRYRGSDTQYF,TGTGCCAGCAGATACAGGGGCTCAGATACGCAGTATTTT
.,TRBJ2-1,.,TRBV7-8,CASSVGLTYNEQFF,TGTGCCAGCAGCGTCGGACTAACCTACAATGAGCAGTTCTTC
.,TRBJ1-1,.,TRBV21-1,CASSYKRGNTEAFF,TGTGCCAGCAGTTATAAGCGAGGTAACACTGAAGCTTTCTTT
.,TRBJ2-2,.,TRBV7-8,CASTLGVPGSLTGELFF,TGTGCCAGCACCCTCGGGGTTCCAGGAAGCCTTACCGGGGAGCTGTTTTTT
.,TRBJ1-1,.,TRBV5-1,CASSLAGLSDTEAFF,TGCGCCAGCAGCTTGGCGGGACTTTCGGACACTGAAGCTTTCTTT
TRBD1,TRBJ1-5,few,TRBV19,CASSTDRGSAQHF,TGTGCCAGTAGTACGGACAGGGGTTCGGCCCAGCATTTT
TRBD1,TRBJ2-2,.,TRBV25-1,CASSHPGQGTGELFF,TGTGCCAGCAGCCACCCGGGACAGGGAACCGGGGAGCTGTTTTTT
.,TRBJ1-5,.,TRBV5-1,CASSLGETGTNQPQHF,TGCGCCAGCAGCTTGGGCGAGACAGGAACTAATCAGCCCCAGCATTTT
.,TRBJ2-2,.,TRBV7-9,CATTRRGTGELFF,TGTGCCACCACCCGAAGGGGGACCGGGGAGCTGTTTTTT
.,TRBJ2-3,.,TRBV19,CASSIGTLGAYTQYF,TGTGCCAGTAGTATAGGGACCCTTGGGGCGTATACGCAGTATTTT
.,TRBJ2-7,.,TRBV27,CASSSHRAPYEQYF,TGTGCCAGCAGTTCACACAGGGCTCCCTACGAGCAGTACTTC
.,TRBJ1-5,.,TRBV28,CASSFLRRSQHF,TGTGCCAGCAGCTTTCTCAGGCGCTCCCAGCATTTT
TRBD1,TRBJ1-2,.,TRBV18,CASSPMGQDNGYTF,TGTGCCAGCTCACCCATGGGACAGGACAATGGCTACACCTTC
.,TRBJ1-2,.,TRBV9,CASSLWEGAGYTF,TGTGCCAGCAGCTTGTGGGAAGGGGCTGGCTACACCTTC
TRBD1,TRBJ2-1,.,TRBV6-1,CASSAVTGGGNEQFF,TGTGCCAGCAGCGCCGTCACAGGGGGCGGGAATGAGCAGTTCTTC
TRBD2,TRBJ2-1,few,TRBV9,CASSVDPGTTANEQFF,TGTGCCAGCAGCGTAGACCCCGGGACTACTGCCAATGAGCAGTTCTTC
.,TRBJ1-6,.,TRBV5-6,CASSLQVVQPAGPLHF,TGTGCCAGCAGCTTACAGGTCGTCCAACCCGCTGGACCCCTCCACTTT
.,TRBJ1-4,.,TRBV10-3,CAIRRGSGEKLFF,TGTGCCATCCGGCGGGGTTCGGGGGAAAAACTGTTTTTT
.,TRBJ1-5,.,TRBV5-4,CASSLAPGQSNQPQHF,TGTGCCAGCAGCTTGGCGCCTGGACAGAGCAATCAGCCCCAGCATTTT
.,TRBJ1-6,once,TRBV7-9,CASSLAASPLHF,TGTGCCAGCAGCTTAGCGGCCTCACCCCTCCACTTT
.,TRBJ1-1,.,TRBV29-1,CSVEDAGLNTEAFF,TGCAGCGTTGAAGATGCAGGATTGAACACTGAAGCTTTCTTT
TRBD1,TRBJ1-2,once,TRBV18,CASTPTGTGDYGYTF,TGTGCCAGCACACCCACCGGGACAGGGGACTATGGCTACACCTTC
TRBD1,TRBJ1-5,.,TRBV7-8,CASSFQQGNQPQHF,TGTGCCAGCAGCTTTCAACAGGGGAATCAGCCCCAGCATTTT
.,TRBJ1-2,once,TRBV30,CAWGEEYGYTF,TGTGCCTGGGGGGAGGAGTATGGCTACACCTTC
TRBD2,TRBJ2-1,.,TRBV19,CASSTRTSGGYNEQFF,TGTGCCAGTAGTACCAGGACTAGCGGGGGGTACAATGAGCAGTTCTTC
TRBD2,TRBJ2-1,few,TRBV6-4,CASSRLAGGGHNEQFF,TGTGCCAGCAGTAGACTAGCGGGGGGTGGCCACAATGAGCAGTTCTTC
TRBD1,TRBJ1-1,.,TRBV12-5,CASGLVLQGAMNTEAFF,TGTGCTAGTGGTTTGGTACTACAGGGGGCTATGAACACTGAAGCTTTCTTT
.,TRBJ1-1,once,TRBV5-1,CASSFDTGITEAFF,TGCGCCAGCAGCTTCGACACAGGGATCACTGAAGCTTTCTTT
TRBD1,TRBJ2-3,.,TRBV19,CASSTRAGGTVDTQYF,TGTGCCAGTAGTACCCGGGCAGGGGGCACGGTAGATACGCAGTATTTT
TRBD2,TRBJ2-4,.,TRBV5-1,CASSLSGGENIQYF,TGCGCCAGCAGCTTGAGCGGGGGGGAAAACATTCAGTACTTC
.,TRBJ1-5,.,TRBV10-3,CAISEWASNQPQHF,TGTGCCATCAGTGAGTGGGCAAGCAATCAGCCCCAGCATTTT
.,TRBJ1-6,.,TRBV30,CAWSVDRDSPLHF,TGTGCCTGGAGTGTAGACAGAGATTCACCCCTCCACTTT
TRBD1,TRBJ1-4,.,TRBV5-4,CASTRTGTSTNEKLFF,TGTGCCAGCACCCGGACAGGGACATCAACTAATGAAAAACTGTTTTTT
TRBD1,TRBJ1-1,.,TRBV5-1,CASSSGQGNEAFF,TGCGCCAGCAGCTCGGGACAGGGGAATGAAGCTTTCTTT
TRBD1,TRBJ1-2,.,TRBV4-2,CASSQDLRDRTYGYTF,TGTGCCAGCAGCCAAGATTTAAGGGACAGAACATATGGCTACACCTTC
.,TRBJ1-6,.,TRBV5-8,CASSLALGDNSPLHF,TGTGCCAGCAGCTTGGCTCTCGGAGATAATTCACCCCTCCACTTT
.,TRBJ2-7,.,TRBV4-1,CASSPRGVGSYYEQYF,TGCGCCAGCAGCCCCCGAGGAGTAGGCAGCTATTACGAGCAGTACTTC
TRBD2,TRBJ2-5,.,TRBV25-1,CASSEPGLAGQYF,TGTGCCAGCAGCGAGCCGGGACTAGCCGGCCAGTACTTC
TRBD2,TRBJ2-5,.,TRBV28,CASSLSSGGAKTQYF,TGTGCCAGCAGTTTATCTAGCGGGGGGGCAAAGACCCAGTACTTC
TRBD1,TRBJ1-1,once,TRBV6-6,CASSYSRGRTEAFF,TGTGCCAGCAGTTACTCCAGGGGGCGCACTGAAGCTTTCTTT
TRBD2,TRBJ2-7,.,TRBV7-2,CASSMYASGGAIGYEQYF,TGTGCCAGCAGCATGTACGCTAGCGGGGGGGCGATAGGGTACGAGCAGTACTTC
.,TRBJ2-7,.,TRBV27,CASSPAYEQYF,TGTGCCAGCAGTCCCGCCTACGAGCAGTACTTC
.,TRBJ1-5,.,TRBV5-8,CASSLSQGNQPQHF,TGTGCCAGCAGCTTGAGCCAGGGAAATCAGCCCCAGCATTTT
TRBD1,TRBJ1-2,.,TRBV6-6,CASSYNRGFYGYTF,TGTGCCAGCAGTTACAACAGGGGATTCTATGGCTACACCTTC
TRBD2,TRBJ2-3,.,TRBV27,CASTSMTSGVRGTDTQYF,TGTGCCAGCACCTCCATGACTAGCGGGGTGAGGGGGACAGATACGCAGTATTTT
.,TRBJ1-5,.,TRBV25-1,CASSSKGRGGNQPQHF,TGTGCCAGCAGTTCAAAAGGACGGGGTGGCAATCAGCCCCAGCATTTT
TRBD1,TRBJ2-7,.,TRBV19,CASSPGTESYEQSHF,TGTGCCAGTAGTCCCGGGACAGAGTCCTACGAGCAGTCCCACTTC
TRBD2,TRBJ2-7,.,TRBV11-1,CASSQSGGASYEQYF,TGTGCCAGCAGTCAGAGCGGGGGGGCCTCCTACGAGCAGTACTTC
TRBD2,TRBJ2-1,once,TRBV28,CASSSRSAGGNNEQFF,TGTGCCAGCAGTTCCCGTTCGGCGGGGGGTAACAATGAGCAGTTCTTC
TRBD1,TRBJ1-3,few,TRBV7-8,CASSFRTGPLRSGNTIYF,TGTGCCAGCAGCTTCCGGACAGGACCCCTCCGCTCTGGAAACACCATATATTTT
TRBD2,TRBJ2-3,once,TRBV5-1,CASSLGLAGGSVDTQYF,TGCGCCAGCAGCCTCGGACTAGCGGGGGGGTCCGTAGATACGCAGTATTTT
TRBD2,TRBJ2-3,.,TRBV5-1,CASSLLAGGQGDTQYF,TGCGCCAGCAGCTTGCTGGCGGGGGGGCAAGGGGATACGCAGTATTTT